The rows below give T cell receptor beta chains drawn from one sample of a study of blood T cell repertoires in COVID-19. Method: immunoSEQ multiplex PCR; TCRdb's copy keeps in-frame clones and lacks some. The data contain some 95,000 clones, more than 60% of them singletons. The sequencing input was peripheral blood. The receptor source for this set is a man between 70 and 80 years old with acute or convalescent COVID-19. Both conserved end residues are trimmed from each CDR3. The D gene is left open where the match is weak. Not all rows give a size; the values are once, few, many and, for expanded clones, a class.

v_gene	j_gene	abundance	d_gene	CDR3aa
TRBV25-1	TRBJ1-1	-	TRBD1	ASSDRRGPFTEAF
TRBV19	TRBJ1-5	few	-	ASSIGGLNQPQH
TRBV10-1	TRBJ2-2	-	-	ASRRGRGGDTGELF
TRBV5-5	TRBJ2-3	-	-	ASSTMGGVRGTQY
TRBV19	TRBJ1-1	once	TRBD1	ASSTGQGIDTEAF
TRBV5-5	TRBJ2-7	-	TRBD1	ASRGGQGSTYEQY
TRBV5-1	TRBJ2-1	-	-	ASSPQGWGLNEQF
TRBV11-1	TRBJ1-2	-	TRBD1	ASSLAPTGSLLGYT
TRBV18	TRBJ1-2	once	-	ASLPGLPSSGYGYT
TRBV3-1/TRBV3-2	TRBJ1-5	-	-	ASSPTVNSNQPQH
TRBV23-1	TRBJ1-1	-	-	ASSHTGHLNTEAF
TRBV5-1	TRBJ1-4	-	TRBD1	ASSPDRPNEKLF
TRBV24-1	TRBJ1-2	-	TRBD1	ATSAPIGQGAYGYT
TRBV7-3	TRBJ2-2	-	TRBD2	ASSSGLADTGELF
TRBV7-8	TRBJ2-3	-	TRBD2	ASSLPLGLAPPY
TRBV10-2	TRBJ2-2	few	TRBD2	ASRLAGDIAGELF
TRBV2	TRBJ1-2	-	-	ASSGGRTQGYT
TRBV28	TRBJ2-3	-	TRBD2	ASSSAGDTDTQY
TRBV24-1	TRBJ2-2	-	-	ATSDFRPAGPGVNTGELF
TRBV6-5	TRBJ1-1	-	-	ASSYSELGREAF
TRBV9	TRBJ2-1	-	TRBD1	ASSSAGTGGFYNEQF
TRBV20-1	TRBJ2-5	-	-	SGREETQY
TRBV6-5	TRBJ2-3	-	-	ASSRRSDTQY
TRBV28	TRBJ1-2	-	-	ASSPGDGFNYGYT
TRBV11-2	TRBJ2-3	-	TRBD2	ASSLGASGSGTDTQY
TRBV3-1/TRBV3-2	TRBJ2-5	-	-	ASSQDSGSQQETQY
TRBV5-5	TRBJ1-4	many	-	ASRTRAGEIATNEKLF
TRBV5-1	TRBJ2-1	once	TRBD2	ASRVTSGVDEQF
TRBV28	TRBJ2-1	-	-	ASSWLAYNEQF
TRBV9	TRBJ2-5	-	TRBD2	ASSGGGRQTQY
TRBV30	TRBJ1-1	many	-	AWRRGNTEAF
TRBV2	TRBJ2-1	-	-	ASSDLYEQF
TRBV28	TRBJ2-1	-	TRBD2	ASSPGGRPLRF
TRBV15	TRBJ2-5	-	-	ATSRDPGETQY
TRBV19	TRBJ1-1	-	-	ASSLGQNTEAF
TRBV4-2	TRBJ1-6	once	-	ASSQDLTGYSWNSPLH
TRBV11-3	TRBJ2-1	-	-	ASSLQELGEQF
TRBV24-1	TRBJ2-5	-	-	ATSDSQGFQETQY
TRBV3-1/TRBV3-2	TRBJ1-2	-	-	ASSPTESYGYT
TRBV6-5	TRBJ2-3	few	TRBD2	ASSSGRAADTQY
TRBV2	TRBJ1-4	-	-	ASSGQGNEKLF
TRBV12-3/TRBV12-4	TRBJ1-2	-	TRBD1	ASSSTGLRGYT
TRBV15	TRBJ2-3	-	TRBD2	ATTPIGGWDTQY
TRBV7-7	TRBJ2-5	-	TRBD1	ASSGQVAETQY
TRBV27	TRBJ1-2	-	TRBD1	ASRAGGSGYT
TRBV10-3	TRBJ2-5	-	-	AISAGGGKQETQY
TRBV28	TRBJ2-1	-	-	ATLSAFSYNEQF
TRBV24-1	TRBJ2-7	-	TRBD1	ATKGTGAEEQY
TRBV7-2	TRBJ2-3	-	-	ASSFIQVLTDTQY
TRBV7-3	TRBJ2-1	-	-	AGFDRNFNEQF
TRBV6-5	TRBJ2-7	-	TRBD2	ASRRLAGGYEQY
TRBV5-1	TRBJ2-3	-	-	ASTQGGLADTQY
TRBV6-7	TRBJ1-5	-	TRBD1	ASSGQGKSNQPQH